Sequencing of this TCR beta chain was carried out in a study of T cell repertoires in cytomegalovirus infection. Study at large: Well-studied HLA-B-restricted epitopes and recently identified HLA-C-restricted epitopes of CMV were both used in the study. Public TCR beta signatures were indicative of both CMV infection and a matching HLA type.

Each CDR3 protein gets one entry after TCRdb re-called the reads with MiXCR. The sample lists approximately 910,000 distinct CDR3 sequences; approximately 32% were seen once. CDR1 is ENHRY and CDR2 is SYGVKD in the germline V gene. Unmatched junction bases numbered 3, after V lost 6 bases and J lost 4 bases. The CDR3 consists of 13 residues. This clonotype was detected a few times. As yet, its antigen is unknown. This TCR came from a human donor in good health (CMV status not recorded). Some clones in this sample may be carry-over from other donors' samples. This sample comprised cultured CD8+ T cells from PBMCs, obtained from culture after CMV antigen stimulation. The chain recombines TRBV10-3 with TRBJ2-1; 7 bases are a match to TRBD1. This CDR3 is CAISRDRYNEQFF. CDR3 sequence (DNA): TGTGCCATCAGCCGGGACAGATACAATGAGCAGTTCTTC.